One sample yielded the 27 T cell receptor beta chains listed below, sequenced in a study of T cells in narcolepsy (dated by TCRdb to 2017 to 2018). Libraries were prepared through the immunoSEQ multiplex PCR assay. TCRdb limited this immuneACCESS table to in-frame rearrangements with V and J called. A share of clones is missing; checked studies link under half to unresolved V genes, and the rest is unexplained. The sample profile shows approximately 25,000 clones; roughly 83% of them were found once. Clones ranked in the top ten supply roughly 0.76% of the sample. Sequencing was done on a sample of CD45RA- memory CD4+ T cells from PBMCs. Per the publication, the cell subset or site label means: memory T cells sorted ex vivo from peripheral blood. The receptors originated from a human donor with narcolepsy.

The CDR3 sequence is CASSLGGLRGYTF. The CDR3 DNA sequence: TGTGCCAGCAGCTTAGGAGGGTTAAGAGGCTACACCTTC. The J gene is TRBJ1-2, the V gene TRBV7-3; no clear D gene. In germline, CDR1 is SGHTA, CDR2 FQGTGA. The CDR3 sequence is 13 residues long. V lost 2 bases and J 8 bases, leaving 12 bases between the germline ends.

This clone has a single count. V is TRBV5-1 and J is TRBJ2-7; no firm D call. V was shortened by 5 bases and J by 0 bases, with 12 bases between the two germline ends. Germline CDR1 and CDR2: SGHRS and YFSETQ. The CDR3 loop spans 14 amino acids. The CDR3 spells CASRRETSSYEQYF. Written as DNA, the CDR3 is TGCGCCAGCAGGCGTGAGACCTCCTCCTACGAGCAGTACTTC.

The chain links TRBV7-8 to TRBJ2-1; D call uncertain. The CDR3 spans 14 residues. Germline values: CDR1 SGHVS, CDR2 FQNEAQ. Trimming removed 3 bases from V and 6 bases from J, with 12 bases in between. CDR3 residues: CASSFINRGNEQFF. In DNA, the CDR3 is TGTGCCAGCAGCTTTATTAATCGAGGCAATGAGCAGTTCTTC.

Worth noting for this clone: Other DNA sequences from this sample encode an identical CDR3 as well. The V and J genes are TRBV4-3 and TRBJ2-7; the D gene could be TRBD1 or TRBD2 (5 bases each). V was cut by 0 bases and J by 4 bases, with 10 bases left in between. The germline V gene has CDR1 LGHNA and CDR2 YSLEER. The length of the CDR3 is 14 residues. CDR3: CASSQDRGPYEQYF. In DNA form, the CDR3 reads TGCGCCAGCAGCCAAGACCGGGGACCTTACGAGCAGTACTTC.

The CDR3, as DNA: TGTGCCAGCAGTGAAGCGCTGGGGGTGGTGGAGACCCAGTACTTC. Its protein is CASSEALGVVETQYF. V usage is TRBV2 and J usage is TRBJ2-5; the D call may be TRBD1 or TRBD2 (5 bases each). Trimming stripped 0 bases from V and 5 bases from J, with 13 bases between. This CDR3 comprises 15 residues. The V gene's germline CDR1 is SNHLY and CDR2 FYNNEI.

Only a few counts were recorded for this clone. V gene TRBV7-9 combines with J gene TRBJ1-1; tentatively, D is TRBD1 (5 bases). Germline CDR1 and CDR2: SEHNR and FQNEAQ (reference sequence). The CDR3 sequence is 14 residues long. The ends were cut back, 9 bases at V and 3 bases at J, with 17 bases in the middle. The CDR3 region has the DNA TGTGCCAGTCGGCTAAACCTGGGGGACACTGAAGCTTTCTTT. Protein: CASRLNLGDTEAFF.

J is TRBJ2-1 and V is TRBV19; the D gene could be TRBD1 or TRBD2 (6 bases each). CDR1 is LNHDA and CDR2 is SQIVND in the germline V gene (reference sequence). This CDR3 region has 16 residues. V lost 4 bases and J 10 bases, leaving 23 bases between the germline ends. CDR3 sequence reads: CASSTTRGPNRREQFF. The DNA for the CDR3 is TGTGCCAGTAGTACCACCCGGGGGCCCAATAGACGGGAGCAGTTCTTC.

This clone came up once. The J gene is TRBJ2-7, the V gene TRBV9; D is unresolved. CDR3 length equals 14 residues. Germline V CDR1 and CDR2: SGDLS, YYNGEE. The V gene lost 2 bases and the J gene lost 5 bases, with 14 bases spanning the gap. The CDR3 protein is CASSVTPLGDEQYF. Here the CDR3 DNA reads TGTGCCAGCAGCGTTACACCCCTTGGGGACGAGCAGTACTTC.

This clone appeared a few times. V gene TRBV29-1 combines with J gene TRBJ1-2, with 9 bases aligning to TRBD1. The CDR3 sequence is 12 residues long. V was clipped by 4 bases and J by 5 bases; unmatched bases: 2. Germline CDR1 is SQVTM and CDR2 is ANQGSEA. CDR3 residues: CSVGGQGYGYTF. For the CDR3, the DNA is TGCAGCGTTGGGGGACAGGGTTATGGCTACACCTTC. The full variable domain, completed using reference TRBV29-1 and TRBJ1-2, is SAVISQKPSRDICQRGTSLTIQCQVDSQVTMMFWYRQQPGQSLTLIATANQGSEATYESGFVIDKFPISRPNLTFSTLTVSNMSPEDSSIYLCSVGGQGYGYTFGSGTRLTVV.

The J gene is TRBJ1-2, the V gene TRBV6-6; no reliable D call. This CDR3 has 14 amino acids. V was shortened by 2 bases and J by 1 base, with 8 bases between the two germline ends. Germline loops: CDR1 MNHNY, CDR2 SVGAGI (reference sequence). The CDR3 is CASSYRALNYGYTF. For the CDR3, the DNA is TGTGCCAGCAGTTACAGGGCTCTTAACTATGGCTACACCTTC.

The CDR3 region is CASSLFAGGEDTIYF. CDR3 DNA sequence: TGTGCCAGCAGCTTGTTTGCAGGGGGCGAAGACACCATATATTTT. V usage is TRBV5-5 and J usage is TRBJ1-3, with 8 bases aligning to TRBD1. In germline, CDR1 is SGHKS, CDR2 YYEKEE (reference sequence). The CDR3 loop spans 15 amino acids. V shed 1 base, J shed 8 bases, and the junction held 8 bases outside the gene matches.

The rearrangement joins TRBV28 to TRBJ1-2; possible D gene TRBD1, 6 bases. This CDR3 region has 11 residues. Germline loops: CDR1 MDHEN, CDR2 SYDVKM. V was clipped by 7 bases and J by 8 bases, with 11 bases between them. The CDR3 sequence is CASNRGQGYTF. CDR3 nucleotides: TGTGCCAGCAACCGGGGGCAAGGCTACACCTTC.

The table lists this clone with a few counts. The DNA for the CDR3 is TGTGCCAGCAGCAATACGGCTGCCCACACTGAAGCTTTCTTT. This translates into CASSNTAAHTEAFF. This chain uses TRBV7-2 with TRBJ1-1; D ambiguous. The CDR3 has 14 amino acids. V shed 5 bases and J shed 3 bases, with 13 bases lying between them. Germline assignment: CDR1 SGHTA and CDR2 FQGNSA.

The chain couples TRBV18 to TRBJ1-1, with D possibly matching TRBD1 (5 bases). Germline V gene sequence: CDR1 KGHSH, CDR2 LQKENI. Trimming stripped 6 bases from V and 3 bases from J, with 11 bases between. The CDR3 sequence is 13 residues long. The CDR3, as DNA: TGTGCCAGCTCCCTCGGGGGGGACACTGAAGCTTTCTTT. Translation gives CASSLGGDTEAFF.

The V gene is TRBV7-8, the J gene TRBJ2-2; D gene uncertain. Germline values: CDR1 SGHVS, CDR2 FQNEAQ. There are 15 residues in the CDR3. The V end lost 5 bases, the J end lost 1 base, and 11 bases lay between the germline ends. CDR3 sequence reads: CASSHRRMNTGELFF. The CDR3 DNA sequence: TGTGCCAGCAGCCATCGCCGAATGAACACCGGGGAGCTGTTTTTT.

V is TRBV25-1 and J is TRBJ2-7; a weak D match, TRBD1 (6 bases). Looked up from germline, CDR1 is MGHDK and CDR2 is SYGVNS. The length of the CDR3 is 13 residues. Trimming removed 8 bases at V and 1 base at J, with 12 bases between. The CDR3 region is CASGEGGSYEQYF. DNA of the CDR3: TGTGCCAGCGGGGAAGGGGGTTCCTACGAGCAGTACTTC.

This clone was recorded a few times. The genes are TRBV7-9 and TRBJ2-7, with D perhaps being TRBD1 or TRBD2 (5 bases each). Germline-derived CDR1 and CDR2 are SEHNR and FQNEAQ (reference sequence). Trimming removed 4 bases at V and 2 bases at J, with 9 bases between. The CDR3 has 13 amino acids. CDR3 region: CASSSGRAYEQYF. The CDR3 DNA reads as TGTGCCAGCAGCTCGGGACGGGCCTACGAGCAGTACTTC.

CDR3 nucleotides: TGTGCCAGTAGTATAGTTCCAATGATTCGCACAGATACGCAGTATTTT. As protein: CASSIVPMIRTDTQYF. The V gene is TRBV19, the J gene TRBJ2-3, with D unresolved. This CDR3 region has 16 residues. The V and J ends lost 1 base and 1 base respectively, with 12 bases between them. In germline, CDR1 is LNHDA, CDR2 SQIVND (reference sequence).

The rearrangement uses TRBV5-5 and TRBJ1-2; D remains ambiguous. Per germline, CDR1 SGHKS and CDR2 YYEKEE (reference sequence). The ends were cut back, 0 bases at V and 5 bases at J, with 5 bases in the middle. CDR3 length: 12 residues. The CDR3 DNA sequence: TGTGCCAGCAGCTTGGGTTCTTATGGCTACACCTTC. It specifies CASSLGSYGYTF.

CDR3 sequence reads: CASSDRRGDRAFF. In DNA form, the CDR3 reads TGTGCCAGCAGTGATAGGAGGGGGGATAGAGCTTTCTTT. The chain carries TRBV6-1 and TRBJ1-1; D perhaps matches TRBD1 (6 bases). Deletions cut 3 bases from V and 10 bases from J, with 15 bases between. The CDR3 covers 13 residues. The germline gives CDR1 MNHNS, CDR2 SASEGT.

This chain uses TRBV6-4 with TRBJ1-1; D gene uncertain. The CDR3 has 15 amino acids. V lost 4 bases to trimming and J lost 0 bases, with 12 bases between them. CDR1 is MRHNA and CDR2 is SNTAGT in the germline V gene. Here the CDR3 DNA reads TGTGCCAGCAGTGTCAACAGCGGGGTGAACACTGAAGCTTTCTTT. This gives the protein CASSVNSGVNTEAFF.

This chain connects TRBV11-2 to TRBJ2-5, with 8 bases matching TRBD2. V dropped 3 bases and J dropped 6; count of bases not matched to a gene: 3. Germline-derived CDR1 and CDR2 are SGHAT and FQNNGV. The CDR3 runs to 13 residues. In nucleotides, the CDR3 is TGTGCCAGCAGCTTGGAGCGGGGGCAGACCCAGTACTTC. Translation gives CASSLERGQTQYF.

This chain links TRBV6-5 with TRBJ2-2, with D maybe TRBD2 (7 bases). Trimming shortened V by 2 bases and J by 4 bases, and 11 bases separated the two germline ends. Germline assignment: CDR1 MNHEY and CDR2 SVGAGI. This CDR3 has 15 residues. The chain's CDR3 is CASSYNREGTGELFF. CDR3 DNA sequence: TGTGCCAGCAGTTACAACAGGGAGGGCACCGGGGAGCTGTTTTTT.

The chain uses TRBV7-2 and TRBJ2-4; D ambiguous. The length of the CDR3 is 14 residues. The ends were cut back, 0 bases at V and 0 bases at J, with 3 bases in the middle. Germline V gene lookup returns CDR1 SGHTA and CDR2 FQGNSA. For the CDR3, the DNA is TGTGCCAGCAGCTTAGCGCTAGCCAAAAACATTCAGTACTTC. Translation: CASSLALAKNIQYF.

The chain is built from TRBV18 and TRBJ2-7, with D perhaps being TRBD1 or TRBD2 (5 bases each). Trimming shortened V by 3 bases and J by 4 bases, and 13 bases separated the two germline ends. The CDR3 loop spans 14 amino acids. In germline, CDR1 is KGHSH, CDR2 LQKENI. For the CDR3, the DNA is TGTGCCAGCTCACCCGAACAGGTAGCGTACGAGCAGTACTTC. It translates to CASSPEQVAYEQYF.

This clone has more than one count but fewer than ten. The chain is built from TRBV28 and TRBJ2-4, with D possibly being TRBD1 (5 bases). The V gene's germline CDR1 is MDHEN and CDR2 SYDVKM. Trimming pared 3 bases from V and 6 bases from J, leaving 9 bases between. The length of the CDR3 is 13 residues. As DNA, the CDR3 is TGTGCCAGCAGTTTCGGTAGGGGAAACATTCAGTACTTC. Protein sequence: CASSFGRGNIQYF.

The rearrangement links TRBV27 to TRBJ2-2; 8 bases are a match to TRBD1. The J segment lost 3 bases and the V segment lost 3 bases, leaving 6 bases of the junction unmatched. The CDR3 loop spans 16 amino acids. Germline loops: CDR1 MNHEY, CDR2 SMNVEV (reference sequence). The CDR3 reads CASSFSGQGDTGELFF. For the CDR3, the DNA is TGTGCCAGCAGTTTTTCCGGACAGGGAGACACCGGGGAGCTGTTTTTT.